These 6 T cell receptor beta chains came from one sample sequenced in a study of cytomegalovirus exposure and HLA in healthy donors. With 60 Vbeta and 13 Jbeta primers, the PCR was carried out. Data came from immunoSEQ multiplex PCR; TCRdb stores just in-frame clones and leaves some out. Of fewer than 250,000 clones listed, around 79% are singletons. Sequenced material: PBMCs. The source is a woman in her 50s in good health and CMV-seronegative.

This chain joins TRBV5-1 and TRBJ2-3; D is perhaps TRBD2 (6 bases). V lost 4 bases and J lost 10, with 13 bases in between. The germline V gene has CDR1 SGHRS and CDR2 YFSETQ. The CDR3 has 12 amino acids. In DNA form, the CDR3 reads TGCGCCAGCAGCCCCTGGACGGGGGCGCAGTATTTT. It specifies CASSPWTGAQYF.

The J gene is TRBJ2-7, the V gene TRBV9, with a possible D match to TRBD2 (5 bases). CDR1 and CDR2 from the germline V gene are SGDLS and YYNGEE. The CDR3 loop spans 15 amino acids. The V and J ends lost 4 bases and 2 bases respectively, with 16 bases between them. The CDR3 sequence: CASSPGLTPTYEQYF. In nucleotides, the CDR3 is TGTGCCAGCAGCCCTGGACTCACCCCGACCTACGAGCAGTACTTC.

The chain is built from TRBV7-2 and TRBJ2-3; possible D gene TRBD2, 5 bases. Trimming pared 5 bases from V and 6 bases from J, leaving 24 bases between. The CDR3 has 17 residues. Germline values: CDR1 SGHTA, CDR2 FQGNSA. The DNA of the CDR3 is TGTGCCAGCAGCCCCGCCCCAGCCGGAGGATTAGTGGATACGCAGTATTTT. The encoded protein is CASSPAPAGGLVDTQYF.

The chain carries TRBV6-4 and TRBJ2-1; 12 bases map to TRBD2. Trimming removed 6 bases from V and 8 bases from J; junction bases left unmatched: 5. Germline-derived CDR1 and CDR2 are MRHNA and SNTAGT. The CDR3 length is 14 residues. CDR3 amino acids: CASRLAGGSDEQFF. The CDR3 DNA reads TGTGCCAGCAGGCTAGCGGGAGGGAGCGATGAGCAGTTCTTC.

The table lists this clone with a few counts. The chain is built from TRBV7-6 and TRBJ2-1; the D is unclear. CDR3 length equals 12 residues. Trimming took 3 bases from V and 5 from J, leaving 5 bases between them. In germline, CDR1 is SGHVS, CDR2 FNYEAQ. The CDR3 coding sequence is TGTGCCAGCAGCTTGGCAGACAATGAGCAGTTCTTC. This sequence encodes CASSLADNEQFF.

The V call is TRBV11-2, the J call TRBJ1-2; D might be TRBD1 (5 bases). This CDR3 has 15 amino acids. Germline lookup yields CDR1 SGHAT and CDR2 FQNNGV. The V end was cut by 5 bases, the J end by 4 bases, with 17 bases between. The CDR3 sequence: CASSALSGTVYGYTF. Written as DNA, the CDR3 is TGTGCCAGCAGCGCCCTGAGCGGGACGGTCTATGGCTACACCTTC.